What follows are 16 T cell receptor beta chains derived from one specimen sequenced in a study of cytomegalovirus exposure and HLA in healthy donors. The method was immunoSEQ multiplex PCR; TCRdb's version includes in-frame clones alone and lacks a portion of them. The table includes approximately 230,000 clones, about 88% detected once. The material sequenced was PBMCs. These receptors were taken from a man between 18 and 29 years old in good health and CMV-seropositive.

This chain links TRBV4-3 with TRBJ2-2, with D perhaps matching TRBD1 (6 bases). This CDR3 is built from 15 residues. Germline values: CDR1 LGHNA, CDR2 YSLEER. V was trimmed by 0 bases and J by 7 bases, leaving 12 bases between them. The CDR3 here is CASSQDGRGGGELFF. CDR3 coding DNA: TGCGCCAGCAGCCAAGATGGCAGGGGTGGCGGGGAGCTGTTTTTT.

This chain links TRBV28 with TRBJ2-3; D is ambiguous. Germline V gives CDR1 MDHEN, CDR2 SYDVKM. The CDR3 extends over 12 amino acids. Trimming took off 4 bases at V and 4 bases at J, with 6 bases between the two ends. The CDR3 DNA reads TGTGCCAGCAGTTCTAGATCAGATACGCAGTATTTT. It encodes CASSSRSDTQYF. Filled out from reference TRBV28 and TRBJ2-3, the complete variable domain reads DVKVTQSSRYLVKRTGEKVFLECVQDMDHENMFWYRQDPGLGLRLIYFSYDVKMKEKGDIPEGYSVSREKKERFSLILESASTNQTSMYLCASSSRSDTQYFGPGTRLTVL.

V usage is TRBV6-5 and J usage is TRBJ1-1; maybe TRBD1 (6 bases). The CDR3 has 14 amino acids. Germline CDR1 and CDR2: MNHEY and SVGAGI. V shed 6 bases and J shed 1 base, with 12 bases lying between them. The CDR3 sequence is CASSTLTGNTEAFF. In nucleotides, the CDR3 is TGTGCCAGCAGCACACTGACAGGGAACACTGAAGCTTTCTTT.

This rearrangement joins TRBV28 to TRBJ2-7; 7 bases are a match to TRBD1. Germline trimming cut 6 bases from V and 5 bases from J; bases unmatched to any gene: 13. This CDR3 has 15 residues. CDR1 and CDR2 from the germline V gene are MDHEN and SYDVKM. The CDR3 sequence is CASSPTGRRGNEQYF. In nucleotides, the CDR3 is TGTGCCAGCAGCCCGACAGGGCGCAGAGGCAACGAGCAGTACTTC.

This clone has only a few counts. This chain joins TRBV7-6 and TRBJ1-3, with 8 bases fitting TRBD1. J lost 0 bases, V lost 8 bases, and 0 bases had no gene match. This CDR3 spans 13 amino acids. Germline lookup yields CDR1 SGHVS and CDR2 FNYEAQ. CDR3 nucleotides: TGTGCCAGCGGGACAGGCTCTGGAAACACCATATATTTT. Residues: CASGTGSGNTIYF.

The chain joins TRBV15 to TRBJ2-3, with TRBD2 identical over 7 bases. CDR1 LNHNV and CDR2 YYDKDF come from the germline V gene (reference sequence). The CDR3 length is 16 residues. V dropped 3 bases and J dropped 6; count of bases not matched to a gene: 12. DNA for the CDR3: TGTGCCACCAGCAGTTCTGGGGGAGGGCCTGGGGATACGCAGTATTTT. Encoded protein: CATSSSGGGPGDTQYF.

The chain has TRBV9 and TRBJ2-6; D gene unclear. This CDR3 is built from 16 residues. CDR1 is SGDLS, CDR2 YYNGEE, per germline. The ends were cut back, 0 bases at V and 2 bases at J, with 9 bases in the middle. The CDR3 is CASSVGPGTGANVLTF. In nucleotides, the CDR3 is TGTGCCAGCAGCGTAGGACCTGGGACTGGGGCCAACGTCCTGACTTTC.

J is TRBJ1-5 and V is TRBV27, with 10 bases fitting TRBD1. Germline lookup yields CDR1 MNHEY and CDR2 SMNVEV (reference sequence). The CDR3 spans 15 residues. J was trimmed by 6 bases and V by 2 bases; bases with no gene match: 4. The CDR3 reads CASSLGTGDSQPQHF. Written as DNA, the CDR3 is TGTGCCAGCAGTTTAGGGACAGGGGACAGTCAGCCCCAGCATTTT.

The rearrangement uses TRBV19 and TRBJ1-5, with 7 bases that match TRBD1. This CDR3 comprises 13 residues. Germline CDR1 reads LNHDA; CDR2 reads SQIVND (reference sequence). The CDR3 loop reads CPPGRGYRQPQHF. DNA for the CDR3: TGTCCCCCGGGCAGGGGGTACCGACAGCCCCAGCATTTT.

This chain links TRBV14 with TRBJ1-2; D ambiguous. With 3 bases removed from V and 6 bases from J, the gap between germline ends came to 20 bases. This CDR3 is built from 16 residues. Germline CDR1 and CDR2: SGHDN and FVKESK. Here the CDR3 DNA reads TGTGCCAGCAGCCACTCAGACCCATTTTCCTGGGATGGCTACACCTTC. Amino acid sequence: CASSHSDPFSWDGYTF.

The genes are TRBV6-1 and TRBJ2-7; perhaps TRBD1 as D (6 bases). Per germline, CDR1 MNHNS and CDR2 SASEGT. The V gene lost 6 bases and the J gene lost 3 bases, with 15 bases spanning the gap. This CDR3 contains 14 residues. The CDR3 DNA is TGTGCCAGCAGCCTCGGTGGGGGCATCTACGAGCAGTACTTC. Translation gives CASSLGGGIYEQYF.

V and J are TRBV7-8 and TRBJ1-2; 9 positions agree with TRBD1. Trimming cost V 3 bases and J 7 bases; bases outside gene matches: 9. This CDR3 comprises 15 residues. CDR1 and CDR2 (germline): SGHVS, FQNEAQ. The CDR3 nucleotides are TGTGCCAGCAGCTTTTTCCGGGACAGGGACGGTGGCTACACCTTC. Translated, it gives CASSFFRDRDGGYTF.

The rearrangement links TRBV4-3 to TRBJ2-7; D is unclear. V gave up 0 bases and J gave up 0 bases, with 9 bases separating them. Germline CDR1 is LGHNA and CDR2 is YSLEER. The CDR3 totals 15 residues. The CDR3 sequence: CASSQDYAVSYEQYF. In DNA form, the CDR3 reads TGCGCCAGCAGCCAAGACTACGCGGTCTCCTACGAGCAGTACTTC.

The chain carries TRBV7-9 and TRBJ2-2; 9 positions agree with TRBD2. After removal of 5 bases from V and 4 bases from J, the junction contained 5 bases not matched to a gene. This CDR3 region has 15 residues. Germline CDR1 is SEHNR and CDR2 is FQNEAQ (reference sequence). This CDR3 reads CASSVSGRSTGELFF. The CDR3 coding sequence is TGTGCCAGCAGCGTTAGCGGGAGATCCACCGGGGAGCTGTTTTTT.

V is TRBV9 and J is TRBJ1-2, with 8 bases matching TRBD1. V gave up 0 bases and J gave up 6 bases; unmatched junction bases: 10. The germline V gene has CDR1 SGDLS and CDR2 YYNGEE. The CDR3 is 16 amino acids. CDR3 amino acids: CASSVDGAGGRDGYTF. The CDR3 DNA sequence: TGTGCCAGCAGCGTAGATGGGGCAGGGGGCAGAGATGGCTACACCTTC. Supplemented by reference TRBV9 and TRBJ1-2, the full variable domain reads DSGVTQTPKHLITATGQRVTLRCSPRSGDLSVYWYQQSLDQGLQFLIQYYNGEERAKGNILERFSAQQFPDLHSELNLSSLELGDSALYFCASSVDGAGGRDGYTFGSGTRLTVV.

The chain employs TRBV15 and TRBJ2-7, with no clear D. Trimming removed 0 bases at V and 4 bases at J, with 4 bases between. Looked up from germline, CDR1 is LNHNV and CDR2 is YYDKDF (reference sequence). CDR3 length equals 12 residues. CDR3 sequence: CATSRDGYEQYF. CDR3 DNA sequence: TGTGCCACCAGCAGAGATGGATACGAGCAGTACTTC.